This record looks at one T cell receptor (beta chain) sequence and its context. Its antigen remains unidentified. The sample comes from a study of identical twins. Study observations and caveats: An excess of low generation probability was shown by twin-shared out-of-frame alpha sequences.

Germline-derived CDR1 and CDR2 are SGHRS and YFSETQ. The CDR3 contains 14 residues. V lost 5 bases, J lost 0 bases, and 8 bases lay in between. Via MiXCR, TCRdb re-called the 5' RACE reads, giving one row per CDR3 protein. The sample lists around 1.7 million distinct CDR3 sequences; under 35% were seen once. The chain has TRBV5-1 and TRBJ2-2; possible D gene TRBD1, 5 bases. Specimen: cord blood. The receptor comes from a newborn girl in good health. This CDR3 reads CASRDSANTGELFF. The CDR3 region has the DNA TGCGCCAGCAGAGACAGCGCGAACACCGGGGAGCTGTTTTTT.